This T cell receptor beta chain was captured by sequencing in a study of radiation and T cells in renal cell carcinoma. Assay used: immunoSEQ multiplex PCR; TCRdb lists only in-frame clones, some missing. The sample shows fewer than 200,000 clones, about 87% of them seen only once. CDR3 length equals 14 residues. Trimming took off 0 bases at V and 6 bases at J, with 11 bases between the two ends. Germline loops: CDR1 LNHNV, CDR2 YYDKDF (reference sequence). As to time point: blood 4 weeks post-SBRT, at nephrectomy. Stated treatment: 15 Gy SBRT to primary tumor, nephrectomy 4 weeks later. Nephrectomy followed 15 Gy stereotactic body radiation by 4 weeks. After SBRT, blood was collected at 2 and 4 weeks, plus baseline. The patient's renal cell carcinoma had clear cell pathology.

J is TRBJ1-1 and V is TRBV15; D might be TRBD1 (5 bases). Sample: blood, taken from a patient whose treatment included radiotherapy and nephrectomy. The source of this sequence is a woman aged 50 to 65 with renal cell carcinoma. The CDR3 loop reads CATSRDRVGAEAFF. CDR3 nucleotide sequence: TGTGCCACCAGCAGAGACAGGGTGGGAGCTGAAGCTTTCTTT.